This TCR beta chain was identified in a study of T-cell memory formation after mild COVID-19. V dropped 4 bases and J dropped 7; count of bases not matched to a gene: 9. Per the germline V gene, CDR1 is SQVTM and CDR2 is ANQGSEA. CDR3 size: 14 residues. TCRdb reprocessed the 5' RACE reads via MiXCR and lists one record per CDR3 protein. Of some 450,000 distinct CDR3 sequences listed, about 19% were seen once; the top ten hold about 8.1%. A few counts support this clonotype. The sequencing sample was made of PBMCs or a T cell subset sorted from them (not recorded which). This receptor was obtained from an adult woman who had mild COVID-19 (a few samples of this study predate the infection). Cell type and time point are not known. V is TRBV29-1 and J is TRBJ1-4; 7 bases line up with TRBD1. In DNA, the CDR3 is TGCAGCGTTGGTATAGCAGGGGGTTCTGAAAAACTGTTTTTT. It codes for CSVGIAGGSEKLFF.